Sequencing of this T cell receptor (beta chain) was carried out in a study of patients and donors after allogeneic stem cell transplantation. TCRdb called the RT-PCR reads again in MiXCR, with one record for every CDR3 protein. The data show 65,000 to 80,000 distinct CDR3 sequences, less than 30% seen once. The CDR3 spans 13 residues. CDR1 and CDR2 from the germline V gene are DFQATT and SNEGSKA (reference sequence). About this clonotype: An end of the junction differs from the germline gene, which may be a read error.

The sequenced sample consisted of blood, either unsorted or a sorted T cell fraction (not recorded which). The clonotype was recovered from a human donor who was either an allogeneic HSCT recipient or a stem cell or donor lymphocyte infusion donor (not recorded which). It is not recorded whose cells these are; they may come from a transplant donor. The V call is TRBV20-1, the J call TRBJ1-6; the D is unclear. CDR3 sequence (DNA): TGCAGTGCAAGAGACACGATCCGTTCACCCCTCCACTTT. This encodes CSARDTIRSPLHF.